This TCR beta chain was obtained from a study of control samples from healthy donors and cancer patients. Only in-frame clones appear in the TCRdb table, and some are missing; sequencing was by immunoSEQ multiplex PCR. The sample holds approximately 150,000 clones; about 90% are singletons and the top ten take 1.5% to 2%. The germline gives CDR1 MDHEN, CDR2 SYDVKM. V shed 3 bases and J shed 4 bases, with 10 bases lying between them. This CDR3 has 13 residues. The sequencing input was blood. This TCR was recovered from a man younger than 35 in good health. The J gene is TRBJ2-7, the V gene TRBV28, with D tentatively TRBD1 (5 bases). Written as DNA, the CDR3 is TGTGCCAGCAGTTTTCCAGGGTGGTACGAGCAGTACTTC. Translating gives CASSFPGWYEQYF.